This T cell receptor (beta chain) was sequenced for a study of response to subunit inactivated influenza vaccine. Study outcomes and limitations: With each seasonal influenza vaccination, the authors suggested, few new T cells are recruited.

With regard to this clonotype: The antigen is not known.

TCRdb reprocessed the RT-PCR reads with MiXCR, giving one entry per CDR3 protein. The sample yields around 650,000 distinct CDR3 sequences, 15% to 17% seen once. V lost 2 bases and J lost 1, with 5 bases in between. Germline V gene sequence: CDR1 SNHLY, CDR2 FYNNEI. CDR3 length: 13 amino acids. The chain joins TRBV2 to TRBJ1-1; D uncertain. Specimen: PBMCs from blood, collected roughly 13 days after vaccination. The clonotype was recovered from a man aged 50-59 years who received an inactivated influenza vaccine. The DNA of the CDR3 is TGTGCCAGCAGTGAATCTGCGAACACTGAAGCTTTCTTT. It is translated as CASSESANTEAFF.